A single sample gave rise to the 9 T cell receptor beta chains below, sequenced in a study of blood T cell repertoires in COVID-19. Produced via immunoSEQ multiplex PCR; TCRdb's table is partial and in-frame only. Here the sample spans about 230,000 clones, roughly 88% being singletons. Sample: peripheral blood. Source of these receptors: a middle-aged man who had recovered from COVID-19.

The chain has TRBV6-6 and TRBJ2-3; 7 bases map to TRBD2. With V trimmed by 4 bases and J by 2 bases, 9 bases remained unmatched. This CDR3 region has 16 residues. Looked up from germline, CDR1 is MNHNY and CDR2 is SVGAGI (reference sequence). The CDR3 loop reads CASSSFSGWSTDTQYF. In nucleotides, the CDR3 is TGTGCCAGCAGTTCCTTTAGCGGGTGGTCCACAGATACGCAGTATTTT.

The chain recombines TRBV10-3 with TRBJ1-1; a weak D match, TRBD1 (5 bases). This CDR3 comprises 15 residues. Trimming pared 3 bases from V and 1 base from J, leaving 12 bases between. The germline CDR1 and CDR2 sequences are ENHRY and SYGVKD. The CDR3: CAISDHDTGNTEAFF. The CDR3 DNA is TGTGCCATCAGTGATCACGACACAGGGAACACTGAAGCTTTCTTT.

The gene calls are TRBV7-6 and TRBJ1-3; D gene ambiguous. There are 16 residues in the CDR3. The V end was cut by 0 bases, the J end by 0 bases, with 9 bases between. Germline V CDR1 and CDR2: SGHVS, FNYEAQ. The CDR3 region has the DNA TGTGCCAGCAGCTTAGCCCAGGAATACTCTGGAAACACCATATATTTT. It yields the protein CASSLAQEYSGNTIYF.

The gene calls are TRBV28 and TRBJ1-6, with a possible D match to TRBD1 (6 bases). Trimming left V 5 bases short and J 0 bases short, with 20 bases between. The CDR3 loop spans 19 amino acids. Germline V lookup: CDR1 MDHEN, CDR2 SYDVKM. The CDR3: CASSASGHYGSSYNSPLHF. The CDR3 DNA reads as TGTGCCAGCAGTGCCTCGGGACACTATGGGAGCTCCTATAATTCACCCCTCCACTTT.

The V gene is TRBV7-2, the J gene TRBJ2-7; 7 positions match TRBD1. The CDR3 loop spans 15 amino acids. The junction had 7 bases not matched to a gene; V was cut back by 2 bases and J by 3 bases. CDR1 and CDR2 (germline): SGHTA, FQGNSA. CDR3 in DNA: TGTGCCAGCAGCTTACGACAGGGCAATTTCTACGAGCAGTACTTC. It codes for CASSLRQGNFYEQYF.

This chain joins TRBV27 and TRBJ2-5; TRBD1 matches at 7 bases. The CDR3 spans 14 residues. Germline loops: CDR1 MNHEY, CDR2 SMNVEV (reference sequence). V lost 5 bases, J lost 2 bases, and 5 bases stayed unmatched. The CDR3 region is CASSPWDRQETQYF. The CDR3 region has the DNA TGTGCCAGCAGTCCCTGGGACAGACAAGAGACCCAGTACTTC.

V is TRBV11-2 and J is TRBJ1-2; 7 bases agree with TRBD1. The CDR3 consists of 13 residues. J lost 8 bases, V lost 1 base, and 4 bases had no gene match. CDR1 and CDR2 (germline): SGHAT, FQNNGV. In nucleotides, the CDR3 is TGTGCCAGCAGCTTAGCTGGGACAGACGGCTACACCTTC. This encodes CASSLAGTDGYTF.

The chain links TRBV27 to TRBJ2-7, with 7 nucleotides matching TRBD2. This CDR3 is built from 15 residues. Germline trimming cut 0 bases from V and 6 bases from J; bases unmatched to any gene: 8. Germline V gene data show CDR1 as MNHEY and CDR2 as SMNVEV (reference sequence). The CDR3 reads CASSLSSTGGGEQYF. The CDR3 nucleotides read TGTGCCAGCAGTTTATCCTCTACGGGGGGAGGCGAGCAGTACTTC.

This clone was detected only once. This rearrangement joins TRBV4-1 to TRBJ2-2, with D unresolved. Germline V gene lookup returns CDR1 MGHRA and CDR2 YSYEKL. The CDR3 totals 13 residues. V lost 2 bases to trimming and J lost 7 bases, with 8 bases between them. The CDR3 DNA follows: TGCGCCAGCAGCCAATACATTGGCGGGGAGCTGTTTTTT. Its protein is CASSQYIGGELFF.